The TCR beta chain described here comes from a study of shared T cell receptors in the human thymus. Profiling relied on immunoSEQ multiplex PCR, and the TCRdb table lists in-frame clones only, not all of them. The sample gives roughly 500,000 clones, approximately 78% of which show up once; roughly 0.013% is in the top ten. The count of this clone is one. V shed 6 bases and J shed 3 bases, with 16 bases lying between them. The CDR3 has 15 amino acids. Per germline, CDR1 MDHEN and CDR2 SYDVKM. These same data were also listed under a study on human thymus T cells.

Sequences were obtained from thymocytes. The chain joins TRBV28 to TRBJ2-3, with unresolved D. This TCR was recovered from a boy under two years old with a congenital heart defect. The CDR3 DNA is TGTGCCAGCAGACCATCCAGCGTAGAGACAGATACGCAGTATTTT. This gives the protein CASRPSSVETDTQYF.